The TCR beta chain under discussion was sequenced for a study of blood T cell repertoires in COVID-19. Overall study: The cDNA or gDNA used as material had been derived from T cells, B-cell-depleted T cells, or PBMCs.

Trimming removed 1 base at V and 4 bases at J, with 5 bases between. This CDR3 spans 13 amino acids. Measured with immunoSEQ multiplex PCR; TCRdb has only the in-frame clones, and not every one. The profile shows about 190,000 clones, more than 85% of them singletons. V is TRBV12-3 or TRBV12-4 and J is TRBJ1-5; the D is unclear. Material: peripheral blood. This clonotype was sampled from a woman in her twenties or thirties with active or convalescent COVID-19. CDR3 loop: CASSLESNQPQHF. CDR3 DNA: TGTGCCAGCAGTTTAGAGAGTAATCAGCCCCAGCATTTT.